This T cell receptor (beta chain) stems from a study of beta chain features in type 1 diabetes. In the study overall: Nearly 110,000,000 sorted cells were examined across all samples. Study results and limitations: TCRB CDR3 length was moderately but significantly reduced in all four CD4+ subsets of Type 1 diabetes patients.

Expressed TCRB transcripts were sequenced because the entire RNA isolate underwent reverse transcription. Generated by immunoSEQ multiplex PCR, the TCRdb table keeps only in-frame clones and is missing some. The repertoire holds some 280,000 clones, with 13% to 15% as singletons. The CDR3 runs to 14 residues. V lost 2 bases and J 5 bases, leaving 12 bases between the germline ends. The germline CDR1 and CDR2 sequences are SGHAT and FQNNGV. Staining for CD45RO/CCR7/CD25/CD127/CD95/CD27 allowed sorting of CD4+ naive, central memory, regulatory and stem cell-like memory cells. Points on this clone: Its antigen remains unknown.

The clonotype was recovered from a man between 25 and 39 years old with type 1 diabetes. What was sequenced was naive CD4+ T cells from blood. The chain uses TRBV11-2 and TRBJ1-2; D gene ambiguous. CDR3 nucleotides: TGTGCCAGCAGCTTAAGCGGGGAGAGGTATGGCTACACCTTC. It encodes CASSLSGERYGYTF.